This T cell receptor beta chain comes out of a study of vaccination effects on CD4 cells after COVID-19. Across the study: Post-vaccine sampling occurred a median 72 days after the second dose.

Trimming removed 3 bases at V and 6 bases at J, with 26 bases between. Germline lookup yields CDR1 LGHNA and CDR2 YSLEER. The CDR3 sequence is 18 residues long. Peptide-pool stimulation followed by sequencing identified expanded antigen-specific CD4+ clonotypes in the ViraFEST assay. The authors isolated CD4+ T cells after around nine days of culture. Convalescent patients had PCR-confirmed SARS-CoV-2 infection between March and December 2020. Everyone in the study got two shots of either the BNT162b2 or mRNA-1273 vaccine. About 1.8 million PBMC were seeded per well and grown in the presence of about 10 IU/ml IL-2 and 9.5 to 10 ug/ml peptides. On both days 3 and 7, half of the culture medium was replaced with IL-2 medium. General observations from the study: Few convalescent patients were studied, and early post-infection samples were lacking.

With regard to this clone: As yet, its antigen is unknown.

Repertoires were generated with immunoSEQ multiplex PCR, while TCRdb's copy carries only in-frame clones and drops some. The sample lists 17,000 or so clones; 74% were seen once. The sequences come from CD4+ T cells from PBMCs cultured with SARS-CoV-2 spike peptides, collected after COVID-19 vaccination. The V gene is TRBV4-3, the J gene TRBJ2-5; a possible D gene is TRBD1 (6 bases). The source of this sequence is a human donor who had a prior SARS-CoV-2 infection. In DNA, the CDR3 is TGCGCCAGCAGCCAGGAAATAAACAGGGCGGGTATGGTGAAGACCCAGTACTTC. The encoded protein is CASSQEINRAGMVKTQYF.